Listed here are 29 T cell receptor beta chains from one sample, sequenced in a study of vaccination effects on CD4 cells after COVID-19. Antigen-specific CD4+ T cells were first expanded with viral peptide pools by the ViraFEST assay and only then sequenced. Culturing for more than eight days preceded CD4+ T cell isolation. This person's SARS-CoV-2 infection, confirmed by PCR, occurred between March and December 2020. Two doses of BNT162b2 or mRNA-1273 vaccine were administered to participants. No antigen has been identified for these receptors. The protocol was immunoSEQ multiplex PCR, while the TCRdb copy is restricted to in-frame clones and leaves out a portion. Of more than 12,000 clones listed, more than 70% are singletons. The starting material was CD4+ T cells from PBMCs cultured with HCoV-NL63 spike peptides, obtained after COVID-19 vaccination. The source of these receptors is a human donor who had a prior SARS-CoV-2 infection.

This chain joins TRBV30 and TRBJ1-1, with D unclear. V dropped 3 bases and J dropped 1 base, with 12 bases sitting between them. CDR1 and CDR2 from the germline V gene are GTSNPN and SVGIG (reference sequence). The CDR3 has 14 residues. This CDR3 is CAWRTGPQNTEAFF. CDR3 nucleotide sequence: TGTGCCTGGAGGACTGGACCGCAGAACACTGAAGCTTTCTTT.

The chain has TRBV4-1 and TRBJ1-2; 8 nucleotides agree with TRBD1. The CDR3 has 17 amino acids. V lost 2 bases, J lost 5 bases, and 13 bases stayed unmatched. Germline CDR1 reads MGHRA; CDR2 reads YSYEKL. The CDR3 nucleotides are TGCGCCAGCAGCCAACGCGACCAGGGCAGGGGGCGATATGGCTACACCTTC. Protein sequence: CASSQRDQGRGRYGYTF.

This chain connects TRBV28 to TRBJ1-5; no definite D call. The germline V gene has CDR1 MDHEN and CDR2 SYDVKM. Between the trimmed V and J ends, which lost 6 bases and 0 bases, there was a span of 18 bases. The CDR3 contains 17 residues. The CDR3 loop reads CASSLFGPNYSNQPQHF. The CDR3 bases are TGTGCCAGCAGCTTGTTCGGACCGAACTATAGCAATCAGCCCCAGCATTTT.

V usage is TRBV11-2 and J usage is TRBJ2-1; 11 bases fit TRBD2. The CDR3 consists of 15 residues. J lost 6 bases, V lost 5 bases, and 6 bases had no gene match. Per germline, CDR1 SGHAT and CDR2 FQNNGV. The CDR3 DNA sequence: TGTGCCAGCAGCCGAACCGGGACTAGCGGCAATGAGCAGTTCTTC. It translates to CASSRTGTSGNEQFF. The whole variable domain, filled in from reference TRBV11-2 and TRBJ2-1, reads EAGVAQSPRYKIIEKRQSVAFWCNPISGHATLYWYQQILGQGPKLLIQFQNNGVVDDSQLPKDRFSAERLKGVDSTLKIQPAKLEDSAVYLCASSRTGTSGNEQFFGPGTRLTVL.

The chain combines TRBV9 with TRBJ1-6; D ambiguous. The CDR3 runs to 13 residues. Trimming removed 4 bases from V and 10 bases from J, with 12 bases in between. Germline CDR1 reads SGDLS; CDR2 reads YYNGEE. The CDR3 bases are TGTGCCAGCAGCCCGGGCCCTTCCTCACCCCTCCACTTT. Protein: CASSPGPSSPLHF. Full variable domain (rest looked up from reference TRBV9 and TRBJ1-6): DSGVTQTPKHLITATGQRVTLRCSPRSGDLSVYWYQQSLDQGLQFLIQYYNGEERAKGNILERFSAQQFPDLHSELNLSSLELGDSALYFCASSPGPSSPLHFGNGTRLTVT.

This clone was counted a few times. The chain's CDR3 is CASSNANNSPLHF. The CDR3 DNA reads as TGTGCCAGCAGTAACGCGAATAATTCACCCCTCCACTTT. The chain combines TRBV2 with TRBJ1-6, with unresolved D. The germline V gene encodes CDR1 SNHLY and CDR2 FYNNEI. V lost 5 bases to trimming and J lost 5 bases, with 7 bases between them. The CDR3 sequence is 13 residues long.

CDR3 sequence: CASSLDAVSGNTIYF. The CDR3 nucleotides are TGCGCCAGCAGCTTGGATGCAGTATCCGGAAACACCATATATTTT. V is TRBV5-1 and J is TRBJ1-3; the D is unclear. The CDR3 contains 15 residues. In germline, CDR1 is SGHRS, CDR2 YFSETQ. Trimming left V 0 bases short and J 4 bases short, with 11 bases between.

This clone was detected a few times. The J gene is TRBJ2-5, the V gene TRBV7-2, with 7 nucleotides matching TRBD2. CDR1 is SGHTA and CDR2 is FQGNSA in the germline V gene. This CDR3 spans 14 amino acids. The ends lost 2 bases at V and 3 bases at J; junction bases unmatched: 3. The CDR3 spells CASSLTLAEETQYF. In DNA, the CDR3 is TGTGCCAGCAGCTTAACCCTAGCGGAAGAGACCCAGTACTTC.

The V gene is TRBV29-1, the J gene TRBJ2-1, with 9 bases lining up with TRBD1. This CDR3 comprises 14 residues. Germline lookup yields CDR1 SQVTM and CDR2 ANQGSEA. The V segment lost 6 bases and the J segment 3 bases; nucleotides outside the gene matches: 6. The CDR3: CSVSDRGGYNEQFF. The CDR3 nucleotides read TGCAGCGTATCGGACAGGGGTGGCTACAATGAGCAGTTCTTC.

This chain connects TRBV28 to TRBJ2-7; the D gene could be TRBD1 or TRBD2 (5 bases each). Deletions cut 1 base from V and 6 bases from J, with 16 bases between. Germline CDR1 and CDR2: MDHEN and SYDVKM. The CDR3 loop spans 15 amino acids. Here the CDR3 DNA reads TGTGCCAGCAGTTTATTTCGGGGCAGGGATAGCGAGCAGTACTTC. Amino acid sequence: CASSLFRGRDSEQYF.

The chain is built from TRBV6-5 and TRBJ1-1, with D possibly matching TRBD1 (5 bases). Trimming shortened V by 6 bases and J by 4 bases, and 15 bases separated the two germline ends. The germline V gene has CDR1 MNHEY and CDR2 SVGAGI. There are 14 residues in the CDR3. The CDR3 nucleotides read TGTGCCAGCAGAAGAGGGACGGTAGGCACTGAAGCTTTCTTT. It is translated as CASRRGTVGTEAFF.

The V gene is TRBV10-3, the J gene TRBJ2-3; 10 nucleotides line up with TRBD1. This CDR3 is built from 20 residues. CDR1 and CDR2 from the germline V gene are ENHRY and SYGVKD. Germline trimming cut 6 bases from V and 5 bases from J; bases unmatched to any gene: 23. This CDR3 is CAISGKTGGFSGTKGDTQYF. The CDR3 nucleotides are TGTGCCATCAGCGGCAAGACAGGGGGCTTTTCCGGGACCAAGGGAGATACGCAGTATTTT.

The chain is built from TRBV5-1 and TRBJ2-2; a weak D match, TRBD2 (5 bases). Germline V gene data show CDR1 as SGHRS and CDR2 as YFSETQ. V gave up 3 bases and J gave up 6 bases, with 12 bases separating them. This CDR3 has 14 amino acids. The CDR3 DNA is TGCGCCAGCAGCTGGTCACTAGGTTCCGGGGAGCTGTTTTTT. Translated, it gives CASSWSLGSGELFF.

This clone is classed as medium-sized (0.01 to 0.1%). V is TRBV10-3 and J is TRBJ2-5, with TRBD2 matching over 10 bases. The CDR3 runs 15 residues. Germline V gene lookup returns CDR1 ENHRY and CDR2 SYGVKD. J lost 4 bases, V lost 6 bases, and 8 bases had no gene match. CDR3 amino acids: CAIRYGTSEGETQYF. The CDR3 nucleotides are TGTGCCATCAGATACGGGACTAGCGAGGGAGAGACCCAGTACTTC.

This clone was seen once. Other DNA sequences in the same sample also yield this CDR3. The V gene is TRBV30, the J gene TRBJ1-3, with D hard to call. The germline V and J ends were trimmed by 0 bases and 7 bases, with 10 bases remaining between them. This CDR3 comprises 13 residues. Germline assignment: CDR1 GTSNPN and CDR2 SVGIG (reference sequence). The CDR3 nucleotides are TGTGCCTGGAGTGTAAACGGGAGGAACACCATATATTTT. It codes for CAWSVNGRNTIYF.

In DNA form, the CDR3 reads TGTGCCTGGGCCCGGGACGGGGACTACACCTTC. Translated, it gives CAWARDGDYTF. The gene calls are TRBV30 and TRBJ1-2; D might be TRBD1 (5 bases). CDR1 and CDR2 from the germline V gene are GTSNPN and SVGIG (reference sequence). This CDR3 comprises 11 residues. V gave up 5 bases and J gave up 10 bases, with 14 bases separating them.

This chain uses TRBV5-1 with TRBJ2-2, with unresolved D. Trimming removed 6 bases at V and 4 bases at J, with 13 bases between. The CDR3 is 14 amino acids. CDR1 and CDR2 from the germline V gene are SGHRS and YFSETQ. CDR3 sequence (DNA): TGCGCCAGCAAGCCACAGTCGACCACCGGGGAGCTGTTTTTT. Translating it yields CASKPQSTTGELFF.

The chain carries TRBV27 and TRBJ2-2, with 12 bases aligning to TRBD2. This CDR3 region has 16 residues. The V segment lost 5 bases and the J segment 3 bases; nucleotides outside the gene matches: 4. The germline V gene has CDR1 MNHEY and CDR2 SMNVEV (reference sequence). Here the CDR3 reads CASSPSGRAYTGELFF. In nucleotides, the CDR3 is TGTGCCAGCAGTCCTAGCGGGAGGGCCTACACCGGGGAGCTGTTTTTT.

This rearrangement joins TRBV5-4 to TRBJ2-5; weak D call: TRBD1 (6 bases). V was shortened by 4 bases and J by 3 bases, with 10 bases between the two germline ends. CDR3 size: 13 residues. CDR1 and CDR2 from the germline V gene are SGHNT and YYREEE (reference sequence). As DNA, the CDR3 is TGTGCCAGCAGCCCATGGACAGAAGAGACCCAGTACTTC. Its protein is CASSPWTEETQYF.

The rearrangement joins TRBV11-1 to TRBJ2-1; D remains ambiguous. This CDR3 spans 14 amino acids. Trimming stripped 2 bases from V and 3 bases from J, with 8 bases between. Germline values: CDR1 SGHAT, CDR2 FQDESV (reference sequence). The CDR3 DNA is TGTGCCAGCAGCTTATCATCTAGCTACAATGAGCAGTTCTTC. Translated: CASSLSSSYNEQFF. The variable domain in full, completed from reference TRBV11-1 and TRBJ2-1, reads EAEVAQSPRYKITEKSQAVAFWCDPISGHATLYWYRQILGQGPELLVQFQDESVVDDSQLPKDRFSAERLKGVDSTLKIQPAELGDSAMYLCASSLSSSYNEQFFGPGTRLTVL.

The chain has TRBV6-1 and TRBJ1-1, with 9 bases matching TRBD1. V lost 2 bases to trimming and J lost 5 bases; unmatched junction nucleotides: 6. Germline-derived CDR1 and CDR2 are MNHNS and SASEGT. CDR3 length: 15 residues. This CDR3 reads CASSEKGTGRTEAFF. The CDR3 DNA sequence: TGTGCCAGCAGTGAAAAGGGGACAGGGAGAACTGAAGCTTTCTTT.

V and J are TRBV7-9 and TRBJ2-1; D ambiguous. V was trimmed by 1 base and J by 9 bases, leaving 4 bases between them. The CDR3 contains 11 residues. Germline lookup yields CDR1 SEHNR and CDR2 FQNEAQ (reference sequence). Here the CDR3 DNA reads TGTGCCAGCAGCTTAGTCGCTGAGCAGTTCTTC. This translates into CASSLVAEQFF.

This clone was counted a single time. The CDR3 DNA follows: TGTGCCAGCAGCTCGACCAGTACCGGGGAGCTGTTTTTT. Translation gives CASSSTSTGELFF. This chain connects TRBV5-4 to TRBJ2-2; D is ambiguous. Germline CDR1 SGHNT, CDR2 YYREEE (reference sequence). The CDR3 consists of 13 residues. V was cut by 3 bases and J by 5 bases, with 8 bases left in between. Filled out from reference TRBV5-4 and TRBJ2-2, the complete variable domain reads ETGVTQSPTHLIKTRGQQVTLRCSSQSGHNTVSWYQQALGQGPQFIFQYYREEENGRGNFPPRFSGLQFPNYSSELNVNALELDDSALYLCASSSTSTGELFFGEGSRLTVL.

The chain has TRBV28 and TRBJ2-1; 12 bases map to TRBD2. CDR1 and CDR2 from the germline V gene are MDHEN and SYDVKM. This CDR3 spans 15 amino acids. V lost 4 bases and J lost 8; bases outside the gene matches: 6. The CDR3 spells CASSSPSGRVHEQFF. Written as DNA, the CDR3 is TGTGCCAGCAGTTCCCCTAGCGGGAGGGTTCATGAGCAGTTCTTC. Drawing the rest from reference TRBV28 and TRBJ2-1, the complete variable domain is DVKVTQSSRYLVKRTGEKVFLECVQDMDHENMFWYRQDPGLGLRLIYFSYDVKMKEKGDIPEGYSVSREKKERFSLILESASTNQTSMYLCASSSPSGRVHEQFFGPGTRLTVL.

The chain recombines TRBV2 with TRBJ2-7; TRBD1 matches at 8 bases. The CDR3 covers 12 residues. The V gene's germline CDR1 is SNHLY and CDR2 FYNNEI. V was pared by 10 bases and J by 3 bases, with 5 bases of the junction left unmatched. As DNA, the CDR3 is TGTGCCACCAGGGACAGGCGCTACGAGCAGTACTTC. Encoded protein: CATRDRRYEQYF.

The rearrangement joins TRBV5-8 to TRBJ1-1, with TRBD1 as a possible D gene (5 bases). This CDR3 is built from 15 residues. Trimming took off 4 bases at V and 4 bases at J, with 17 bases between the two ends. Germline assignment: CDR1 SGHTS and CDR2 YDEGEE. The CDR3 sequence is CASSRGWERSTEAFF. The CDR3 DNA is TGTGCCAGCAGCCGGGGGTGGGAGCGCAGCACTGAAGCTTTCTTT.

This chain uses TRBV19 with TRBJ1-1, with 10 bases lining up with TRBD1. CDR1 LNHDA and CDR2 SQIVND come from the germline V gene (reference sequence). The CDR3 runs to 16 residues. V shed 8 bases and J 2 bases; nucleotides not matched to a gene: 11. The CDR3 loop is CASLDRTGGDNTEAFF. The CDR3 nucleotides are TGTGCCAGTCTCGATCGGACAGGGGGTGACAACACTGAAGCTTTCTTT.

CDR3 nucleotides: TGTGCCACCTCTGATCAGCCCCAGCATTTT. Translating gives CATSDQPQHF. V and J are TRBV24-1 and TRBJ1-5; no reliable D call. V lost 9 bases to trimming and J lost 5 bases, with 4 bases between them. Germline V gives CDR1 KGHDR, CDR2 SFDVKD. The CDR3 is 10 residues long.

This sequence joins TRBV9 and TRBJ2-2; 8 positions match TRBD2. The CDR3 consists of 16 residues. J was trimmed by 7 bases and V by 7 bases; bases with no gene match: 15. Germline V gene lookup returns CDR1 SGDLS and CDR2 YYNGEE. The CDR3 bases are TGTGCCAGCGGTGATGGCGGGAGTGCGGGGGGCGGGGAGCTGTTTTTT. Translating it yields CASGDGGSAGGGELFF.